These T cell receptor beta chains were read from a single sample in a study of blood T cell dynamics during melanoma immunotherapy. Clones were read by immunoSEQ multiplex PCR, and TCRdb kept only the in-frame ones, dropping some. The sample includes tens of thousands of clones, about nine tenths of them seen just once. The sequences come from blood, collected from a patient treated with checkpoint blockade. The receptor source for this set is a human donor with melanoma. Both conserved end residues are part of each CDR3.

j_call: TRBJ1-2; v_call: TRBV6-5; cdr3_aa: CASRTGSLSYGYTF
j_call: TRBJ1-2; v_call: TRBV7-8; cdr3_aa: CASSHNRRSNYGYTF
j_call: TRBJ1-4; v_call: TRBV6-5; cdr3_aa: CASKPGTSEKLFF
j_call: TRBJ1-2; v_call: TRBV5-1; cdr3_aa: CASSLGQNYGGYTF
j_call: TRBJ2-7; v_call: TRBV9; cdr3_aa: CASSVVEFPYEQYF
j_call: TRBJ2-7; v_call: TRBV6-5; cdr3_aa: CASRPIQANEQYF
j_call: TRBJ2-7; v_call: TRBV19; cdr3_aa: CASSPQGVNEQYF
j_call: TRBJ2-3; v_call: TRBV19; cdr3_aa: CASSIDRVSTDTQYF
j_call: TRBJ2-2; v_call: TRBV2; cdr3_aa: CASSEALSTGELFF
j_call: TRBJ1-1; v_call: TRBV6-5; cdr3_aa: CASSKGATEAFF
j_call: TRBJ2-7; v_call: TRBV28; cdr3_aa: CASGPGLELEQYF
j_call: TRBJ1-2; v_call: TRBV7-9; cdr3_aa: CASRASGQALYGYTF
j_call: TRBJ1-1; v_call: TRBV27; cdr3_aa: CASSKARGTEAFF
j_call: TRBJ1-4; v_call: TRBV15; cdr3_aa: CATSRDPDSINEKLFF
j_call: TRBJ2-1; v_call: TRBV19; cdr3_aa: CASSPGQGMDEQFF
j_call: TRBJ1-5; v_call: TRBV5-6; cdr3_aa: CATPLKRDQPQHF
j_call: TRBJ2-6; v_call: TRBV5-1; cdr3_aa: CASRSPSGAGDSGANVLTF
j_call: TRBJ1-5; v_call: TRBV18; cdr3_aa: CASSPANTDQPQHF
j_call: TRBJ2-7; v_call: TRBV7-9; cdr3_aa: CASSFREGDYEQYF
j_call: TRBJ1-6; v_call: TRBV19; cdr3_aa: CASSDHNSPLHF
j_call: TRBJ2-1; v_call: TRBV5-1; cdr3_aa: CASSSGLAGGLNEQFF
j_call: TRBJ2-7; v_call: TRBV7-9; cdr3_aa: CASSSSGVGLYEQYF
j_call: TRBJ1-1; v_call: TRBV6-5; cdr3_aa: CASRLYRASNTEAFF
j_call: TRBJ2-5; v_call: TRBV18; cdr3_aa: CASSPPVGKETQYF
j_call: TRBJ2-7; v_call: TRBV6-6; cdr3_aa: CASSSGLPKLEQYF
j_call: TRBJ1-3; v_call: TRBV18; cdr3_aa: CASSPGSSSGNTIYF
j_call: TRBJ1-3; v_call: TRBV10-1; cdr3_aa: CASSKSGQGNTIYF
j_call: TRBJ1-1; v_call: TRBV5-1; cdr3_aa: CASSHGQGVTEAFF
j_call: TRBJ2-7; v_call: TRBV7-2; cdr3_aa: CASSLVVTSGSFYEQYF
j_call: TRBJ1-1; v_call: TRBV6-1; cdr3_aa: CASSGIDQGVLNTEAFF
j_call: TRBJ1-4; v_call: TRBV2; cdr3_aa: CASSYRDPKLFF
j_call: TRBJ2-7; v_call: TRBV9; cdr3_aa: CASSVGTDRSYEQYF
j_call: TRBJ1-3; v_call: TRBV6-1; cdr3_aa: CASRAGGVSGNTIYF
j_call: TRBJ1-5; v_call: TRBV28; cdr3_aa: CASSEVGNQPQHF
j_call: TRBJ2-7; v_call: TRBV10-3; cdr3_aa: CAISDEGGLAYEQYF
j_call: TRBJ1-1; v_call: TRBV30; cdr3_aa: CAWSNGLNTEAFF
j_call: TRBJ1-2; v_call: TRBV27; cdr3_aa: CASRARGAFANYGYTF
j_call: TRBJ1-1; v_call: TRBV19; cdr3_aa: CATGDRKNTEAFF
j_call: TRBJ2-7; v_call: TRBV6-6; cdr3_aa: CASRGGGGAYEQYF
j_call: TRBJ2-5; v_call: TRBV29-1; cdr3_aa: CSVVGSGAETQYF
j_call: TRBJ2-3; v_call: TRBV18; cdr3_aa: CASSPASGGATDTQYF
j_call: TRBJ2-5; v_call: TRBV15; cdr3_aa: CATSVGQGLETQYF
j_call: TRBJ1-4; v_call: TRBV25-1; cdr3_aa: CASSEGQGRREKLFF
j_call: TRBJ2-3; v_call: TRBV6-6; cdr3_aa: CASSYNGLATDTQYF
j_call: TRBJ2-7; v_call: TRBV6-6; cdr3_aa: CASSLGQGALYEQYF
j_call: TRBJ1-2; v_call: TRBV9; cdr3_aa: CASSVVSNYGYTF
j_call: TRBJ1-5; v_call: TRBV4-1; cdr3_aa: CASSQDPTGREPQHF
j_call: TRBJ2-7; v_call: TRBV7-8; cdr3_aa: CASSATAGPYEQYF
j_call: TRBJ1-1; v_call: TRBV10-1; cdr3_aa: CASRGMTGGPYNLNTEAFF
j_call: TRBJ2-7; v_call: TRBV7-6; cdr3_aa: CASSLGQGSSEQYF
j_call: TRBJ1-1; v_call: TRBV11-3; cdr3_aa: CASSPRNTEAFF
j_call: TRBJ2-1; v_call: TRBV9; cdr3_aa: CASSVGADGSYNEQFF
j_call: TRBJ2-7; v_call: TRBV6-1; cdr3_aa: CASSVNRDTEQYF
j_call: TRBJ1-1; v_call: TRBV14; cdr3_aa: CASSQAATVAFF
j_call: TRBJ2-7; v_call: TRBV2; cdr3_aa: CASIGGVGPYEQYF
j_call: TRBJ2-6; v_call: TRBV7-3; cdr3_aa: CAGFDGRTHSGANVLTF
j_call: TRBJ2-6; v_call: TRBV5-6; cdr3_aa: CASSLRRPLSGANVLTF
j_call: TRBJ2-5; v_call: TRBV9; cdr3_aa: CASSVDPLGQRVETQYF
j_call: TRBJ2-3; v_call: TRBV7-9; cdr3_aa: CASSFGDTQYF
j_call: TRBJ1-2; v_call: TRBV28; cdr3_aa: CASSLLGGFGYTF